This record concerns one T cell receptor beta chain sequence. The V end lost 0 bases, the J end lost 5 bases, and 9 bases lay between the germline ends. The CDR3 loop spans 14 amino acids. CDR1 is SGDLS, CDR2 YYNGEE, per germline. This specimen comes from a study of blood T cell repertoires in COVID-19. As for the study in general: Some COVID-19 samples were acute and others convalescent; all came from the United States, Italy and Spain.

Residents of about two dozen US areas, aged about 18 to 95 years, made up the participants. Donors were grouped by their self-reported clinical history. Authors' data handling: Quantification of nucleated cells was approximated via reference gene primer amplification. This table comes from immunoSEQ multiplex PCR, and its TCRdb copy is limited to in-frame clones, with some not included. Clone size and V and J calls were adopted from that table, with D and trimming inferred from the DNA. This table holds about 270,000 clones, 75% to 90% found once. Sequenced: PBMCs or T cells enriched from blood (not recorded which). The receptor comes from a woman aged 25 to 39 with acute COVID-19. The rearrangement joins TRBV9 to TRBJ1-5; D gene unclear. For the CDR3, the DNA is TGTGCCAGCAGCGTAGAAACAGCCGATCAGCCCCAGCATTTT. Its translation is CASSVETADQPQHF.